This passage covers 23 T cell receptor beta chains from one sample sequenced in a study of blood T cells in healthy people across ages. The authors ran a second PCR of about 7 to 12 cycles using a sample-barcoded 5' primer and a J-beta primer mix. Each CDR3 protein gets one entry after TCRdb re-called the 5' RACE reads with MiXCR. The sample includes more than 750,000 distinct CDR3 sequences, roughly 28% of them seen just once. These sequences were also reported in another study, on T cells of mothers and their children.

Source material: blood. These receptors all stem from a middle-aged woman in good health.

The genes are TRBV27 and TRBJ2-5, with a weak D call TRBD1 (7 bases). Trimming left V 9 bases short and J 5 bases short, with 13 bases between. The length of the CDR3 is 12 residues. Germline CDR1 MNHEY, CDR2 SMNVEV (reference sequence). Here the CDR3 reads CARRQGLETQYF. The DNA of the CDR3 is TGTGCCAGGAGACAGGGACTTGAGACCCAGTACTTC.

As concerns this clonotype: A much larger clone differs by one base, so this may be a read error. The V gene is TRBV20-1, the J gene TRBJ2-4; D unclear. Near its end, the DNA agrees better with TRBJ2-7, so the J call may be wrong. The CDR3 is 11 amino acids. Germline V gene sequence: CDR1 DFQATT, CDR2 SNEGSKA (reference sequence). CDR3 residues: CSALQNHEQYF. The CDR3 DNA reads as TGCAGTGCTCTACAGAACCACGAGCAGTACTTC.

The table lists this clonotype with many counts. The chain employs TRBV7-2 and TRBJ2-7; 7 nucleotides align to TRBD1. V was clipped by 3 bases and J by 0 bases; unmatched bases: 5. Germline V gives CDR1 SGHTA, CDR2 FQGNSA. CDR3 length equals 15 residues. The CDR3 reads CASSLTGFGSYEQYF. The CDR3 DNA is TGTGCCAGCAGCTTGACAGGGTTCGGCTCCTACGAGCAGTACTTC. Full variable domain (rest looked up from reference TRBV7-2 and TRBJ2-7): GAGVSQSPSNKVTEKGKDVELRCDPISGHTALYWYRQSLGQGLEFLIYFQGNSAPDKSGLPSDRFSAERTGGSVSTLTIQRTQQEDSAVYLCASSLTGFGSYEQYFGPGTRLTVT.

This sequence joins TRBV20-1 and TRBJ1-5, with a weak D call TRBD1 (6 bases). CDR3 size: 14 residues. Germline V gene lookup returns CDR1 DFQATT and CDR2 SNEGSKA (reference sequence). V lost 0 bases, J lost 6 bases, and 12 bases lay in between. In DNA, the CDR3 is TGCAGTGCTAGAGATTACAGGGATGGTCAGCCCCAGCATTTT. Amino acid sequence: CSARDYRDGQPQHF.

This clonotype was counted between two and nine times. The J gene is TRBJ2-7, the V gene TRBV6-6; a possible D gene is TRBD1 (6 bases). CDR1 and CDR2 (germline): MNHNY, SVGAGI (reference sequence). This CDR3 contains 14 residues. The V and J ends lost 7 bases and 2 bases respectively, with 15 bases between them. This CDR3 is CASNLRDTTYEQYF. CDR3 nucleotide sequence: TGTGCCAGCAATCTCCGGGACACCACCTACGAGCAGTACTTC.

The V gene is TRBV20-1, the J gene TRBJ2-4; 8 bases line up with TRBD2. Germline V CDR1 and CDR2: DFQATT, SNEGSKA (reference sequence). Losses at the gene ends were 3 bases for V and 13 bases for J; bases not matched to a gene: 11. CDR3 length: 13 residues. DNA of the CDR3: TGCAGTGCTAGTGGACTAGCTAGTAGGGAGCAGTACTTC. Its protein product is CSASGLASREQYF.

The V call is TRBV4-3, the J call TRBJ2-2, with a possible D match to TRBD1 (6 bases). CDR1 and CDR2 (germline): LGHNA, YSLEER. This CDR3 is 17 amino acids long. Trimming took 0 bases from V and 5 from J, leaving 16 bases between them. CDR3 bases: TGCGCCAGCAGCCAAGATTCCAGGGGTATTACGACCGGGGAGCTGTTTTTT. Translation: CASSQDSRGITTGELFF.

This clonotype was observed many times. This chain joins TRBV7-2 and TRBJ2-1, with TRBD2 identical over 11 bases. Losses at the gene ends were 1 base for V and 9 bases for J; bases not matched to a gene: 5. The length of the CDR3 is 15 residues. The V gene's germline CDR1 is SGHTA and CDR2 FQGNSA. CDR3 coding DNA: TGTGCCAGCAGCTTAGGTAGCGGGGGGGCAGGTGAGCAGTTCTTC. Translated: CASSLGSGGAGEQFF.

In the case of this clonotype: This could be a read error, since a much larger clone is one nucleotide away. The V and J genes are TRBV20-1 and TRBJ2-1; 13 bases map to TRBD2. V was pared by 3 bases and J by 5 bases, with 7 bases of the junction left unmatched. This CDR3 has 16 residues. Germline CDR1 and CDR2: DFQATT and SNEGSKA (reference sequence). As DNA, the CDR3 is TGCAGTGCTAGCCTCTGGGGACTAGCGGGGAACAATGAGCAGTTCTTC. Translation: CSASLWGLAGNNEQFF.

This clonotype was detected only a few times. V gene TRBV20-1 combines with J gene TRBJ2-3, with D unresolved. The V and J ends lost 5 bases and 0 bases respectively, with 12 bases between them. Germline-derived CDR1 and CDR2 are DFQATT and SNEGSKA (reference sequence). This CDR3 contains 14 residues. CDR3 sequence (DNA): TGCAGTGCTCCCTCCCAGGATAGCACAGATACGCAGTATTTT. It specifies CSAPSQDSTDTQYF.

Ten or more counts support this clonotype. V and J are TRBV12-3 or TRBV12-4 and TRBJ2-3; 9 bases match TRBD1. The CDR3 sequence is 14 residues long. J lost 3 bases, V lost 6 bases, and 4 bases had no gene match. The CDR3 DNA sequence: TGTGCCAGCAGCGGACAGGGGAGGACAGATACGCAGTATTTT. Translated, it gives CASSGQGRTDTQYF.

This clonotype came up a few times. Relative to the germline gene, one junction end is altered; a read error may explain this. The chain joins TRBV12-3 or TRBV12-4 to TRBJ2-2; a weak D match, TRBD1 (6 bases). The length of the CDR3 is 15 residues. The CDR3 nucleotides are TGTGCCAGCACCATCAGGGGTCCGAACACCGGGGAGCAGTTTTTT. This sequence encodes CASTIRGPNTGEQFF.

This chain connects TRBV28 to TRBJ2-7; no reliable D call. The germline gives CDR1 MDHEN, CDR2 SYDVKM. Trimming cost V 4 bases and J 2 bases, with 15 bases left between them. The CDR3 sequence is 15 residues long. The CDR3 region is CASSSPGRSPYEQYF. CDR3 DNA: TGTGCCAGCAGTTCCCCCGGACGGAGTCCCTACGAGCAGTACTTC.

In this sample, this clonotype turned up many times. CDR3 in DNA: TGTGCCAGCAGCCCGACAGGGGAACAGTACTTC. Its protein product is CASSPTGEQYF. The rearrangement joins TRBV7-9 to TRBJ2-7; 8 nucleotides line up with TRBD1. CDR1 and CDR2 (germline): SEHNR, FQNEAQ (reference sequence). CDR3 size: 11 residues. V lost 5 bases, J lost 10 bases, and 4 bases stayed unmatched.

Only one count was recorded for this clonotype. This chain uses TRBV6-2 or TRBV6-3 with TRBJ2-1, with 9 bases matching TRBD2. J lost 10 bases, V lost 6 bases, and 13 bases had no gene match. This CDR3 is built from 15 residues. CDR1 is MNHEY and CDR2 is SVGEGT in the germline V gene. The CDR3 loop reads CASRSSGGTGLEQFF. In nucleotides, the CDR3 is TGTGCCAGCAGAAGTAGCGGGGGAACCGGTCTCGAGCAGTTCTTC.

The rearrangement joins TRBV29-1 to TRBJ1-2, with 7 bases fitting TRBD1. Germline CDR1 reads SQVTM; CDR2 reads ANQGSEA. The CDR3 is made up of 13 amino acids. Trimming took 1 base from V and 6 from J; bases not matched to a gene: 5. CDR3 nucleotide sequence: TGCAGCGTTGAAGGACAGGGCCCCGATGGCTACACCTTC. It codes for CSVEGQGPDGYTF.

The genes are TRBV7-3 and TRBJ1-1; no clear D. Germline V gene sequence: CDR1 SGHTA, CDR2 FQGTGA. The V end lost 2 bases, the J end lost 2 bases, and 9 bases lay between the germline ends. The CDR3 length is 14 residues. The CDR3 loop reads CASSLSAANTEAFF. CDR3 in DNA: TGTGCCAGCAGCTTATCGGCTGCAAACACTGAAGCTTTCTTT. The whole variable domain, remainder taken from reference TRBV7-3 and TRBJ1-1, is GAGVSQTPSNKVTEKGKYVELRCDPISGHTALYWYRQSLGQGPEFLIYFQGTGAADDSGLPNDRFFAVRPEGSVSTLKIQRTERGDSAVYLCASSLSAANTEAFFGQGTRLTVV.

On this clonotype itself: This may stem from a read error, because a much larger clone lies one nucleotide away. The chain has TRBV7-2 and TRBJ2-7, with D possibly being TRBD1 (5 bases). The V and J ends lost 3 bases and 6 bases respectively, with 15 bases between them. The germline gives CDR1 SGHTA, CDR2 FQGNSA. The length of the CDR3 is 14 residues. The CDR3, as DNA: TGTGCCAGCAGCTTTGGTTCTTGGGGCAGCGAGCAGTACTTC. This codes for CASSFGSWGSEQYF.

Ten or more counts support this clonotype. J is TRBJ2-5 and V is TRBV20-1; D is tentatively TRBD1 or TRBD2 (5 bases each). Germline V CDR1 and CDR2: DFQATT, SNEGSKA (reference sequence). CDR3 length: 13 residues. The V gene lost 6 bases and the J gene lost 6 bases, with 17 bases spanning the gap. As DNA, the CDR3 is TGCAGTGCCTGCTTGAGGGGCGGAAAGACCCAGTACTTC. As protein: CSACLRGGKTQYF.

Concerning this clonotype: Possible read error: a much larger clone is one base away. The rearrangement uses TRBV28 and TRBJ2-7; tentatively, D is TRBD2 (7 bases). The germline V and J ends were trimmed by 5 bases and 2 bases, with 28 bases remaining between them. CDR1 MDHEN and CDR2 SYDVKM come from the germline V gene. The CDR3 is 19 amino acids. The CDR3 bases are TGTGCCAGCAGTCCCCCGATGGGGGGGGCGGGTATGAAAGCCTACGAGCAGTACTTC. Translating it yields CASSPPMGGAGMKAYEQYF.

This clonotype was recorded many times. This chain uses TRBV6-2 or TRBV6-3 with TRBJ2-1; D may be TRBD2 (6 bases). This CDR3 region has 15 residues. Germline assignment: CDR1 MNHEY and CDR2 SVGEGT. V lost 5 bases, J lost 10 bases, and 21 bases lay in between. The CDR3 nucleotides are TGTGCCAGCAGTCTAAGACTAGTTCGATCGTGGGAGCAGTTCTTC. Translated, it gives CASSLRLVRSWEQFF.

This clonotype was detected a few times. The rearrangement joins TRBV24-1 to TRBJ1-2; 7 bases are shared with TRBD1. V lost 5 bases to trimming and J lost 0 bases; unmatched junction nucleotides: 8. The CDR3 length is 16 residues. Germline V lookup: CDR1 KGHDR, CDR2 SFDVKD. The CDR3 sequence: CATSATDREANYGYTF. The DNA of the CDR3 is TGTGCCACCAGTGCGACCGACAGGGAGGCTAACTATGGCTACACCTTC.

The J gene is TRBJ1-2, the V gene TRBV5-1, with TRBD1 matching 9 bases. This CDR3 spans 15 amino acids. V shed 4 bases, J shed 6 bases, and the junction held 10 bases outside the gene matches. Germline assignment: CDR1 SGHRS and CDR2 YFSETQ. CDR3 sequence reads: CASSVTGGYTHGYTF. CDR3 nucleotides: TGCGCCAGCAGCGTGACAGGGGGTTATACACATGGCTACACCTTC.